Here is one TCR beta chain with its context. This entry belongs to a study of cytomegalovirus exposure and HLA in healthy donors. CDR1 is MNHEY, CDR2 SVGAGI, per germline. This CDR3 spans 14 amino acids. V was clipped by 6 bases and J by 3 bases, with 13 bases between them. PCR amplification relied on 60 Vbeta primers (plus 13 Jbeta primers). Profiled with immunoSEQ multiplex PCR; TCRdb holds only in-frame clones, not every one. The table includes approximately 190,000 clones, more than 75% detected once. The gene calls are TRBV6-5 and TRBJ2-3; perhaps TRBD1 as D (6 bases). The sample was PBMCs. The sequence derives from a young woman in good health and CMV-seropositive. The CDR3 region is CASRTGRTTDTQYF. The CDR3 DNA is TGTGCCAGCAGGACAGGACGGACAACAGATACGCAGTATTTT.